Listed below are T cell receptor beta chains from one sample, sequenced in a study of cytomegalovirus exposure and HLA in healthy donors. Using immunoSEQ multiplex PCR, the repertoire was profiled, and TCRdb retains in-frame clones only, with some absent. The sample yields 130,000 to 150,000 clones, 55% to 80% seen once. Sequencing was carried out using PBMCs. The source is a human donor in good health. Each CDR3 is given with its conserved first and last residue. A D gene is named only where the DNA matches it firmly. Size is stated for part of the rows, as once, few or many counts, or as a class when the clone is expanded.

j_call d_call clone_size v_call cdr3_nt cdr3_aa
TRBJ2-7 . . TRBV10-3 TGTGCCACCTGGCGGAGAGTCGGGTACGAGCAGTACTTC CATWRRVGYEQYF
TRBJ2-1 TRBD2 . TRBV28 TGTGCCAGCACCAGACTAGCGGGGGGCTACAATGAGCAGTTCTTC CASTRLAGGYNEQFF
TRBJ2-1 TRBD2 once TRBV9 TGTGCCAGCAGCGTAGCTAGCCTAGCGGGAGTAAATGAGCAGTTCTTC CASSVASLAGVNEQFF
TRBJ2-7 . . TRBV7-7 TGTGCTAGCAGTTCGAGGGTCTACGAGCAGTACTTC CASSSRVYEQYF
TRBJ2-1 TRBD2 . TRBV11-2 TGTGCCAGCAGCAAAGCCGGGACTACCTACAATGAGCAGTTCTTC CASSKAGTTYNEQFF
TRBJ1-4 . once TRBV11-3 TGTGCCAGCAGCACAGGGAATGAAAAACTGTTTTTT CASSTGNEKLFF
TRBJ2-5 . . TRBV2 TGTGCCAGCAGGTCAGGGGGAGGCGTGGAGACCCAGTACTTC CASRSGGGVETQYF
TRBJ2-1 TRBD2 . TRBV5-1 TGCGCCAGCAGCTTGGTCAGCGGGAGAAGGCGCGATGAGCAGTTCTTC CASSLVSGRRRDEQFF
TRBJ2-1 . . TRBV7-3 TGTGCCAGCAGCTTCGGAGGGCGAGACAATGAGCAGTTCTTC CASSFGGRDNEQFF
TRBJ1-3 . . TRBV28 TGTGCCAGCAGTTCGGGACTGAACTCTGGAAACACCATATATTTT CASSSGLNSGNTIYF
TRBJ1-5 . few TRBV7-9 TGTGCCAGCAGATCCAGGGAAAATCAGCCCCAGCATTTT CASRSRENQPQHF
TRBJ2-5 TRBD2 . TRBV5-1 TGCGCCAGCAGGGGAAGCGGGAAAGAGACCCAGTACTTC CASRGSGKETQYF
TRBJ1-6 TRBD1 . TRBV13 TGTGCCAGCAGCCAGGACAGGGGCACACCCCTCCACTTT CASSQDRGTPLHF
TRBJ2-3 . few TRBV9 TGTGCCAGCAGCTCAGGGGGGACGGGGGGGACAGATACGCAGTATTTT CASSSGGTGGTDTQYF